These 28 T cell receptor beta chains were all obtained from the same sample, sequenced in a study of blood T cell repertoires in COVID-19. The assay was immunoSEQ multiplex PCR, and TCRdb's table has in-frame clones only and misses some. The sample includes about 210,000 clones, under 90% seen only once; the top ten take approximately 9%. The specimen sequenced was PBMCs or T cells enriched from blood (not recorded which). The source is a woman in her 50s with acute COVID-19.

This chain connects TRBV7-3 to TRBJ1-1; D unresolved. Germline loops: CDR1 SGHTA, CDR2 FQGTGA. Trimming cost V 4 bases and J 0 bases, with 18 bases left between them. The CDR3 spans 17 residues. The CDR3 protein is CASSSQPLPLMNTEAFF. CDR3 nucleotides: TGTGCCAGCAGCTCACAACCTCTCCCGCTCATGAACACTGAAGCTTTCTTT.

The chain combines TRBV11-2 with TRBJ2-5; 7 nucleotides agree with TRBD1. In germline, CDR1 is SGHAT, CDR2 FQNNGV. The V gene end was trimmed by 3 bases and the J gene end by 1 base; junction bases not matched to a gene: 5. This CDR3 has 15 amino acids. The DNA of the CDR3 is TGTGCCAGCAGCTTCTCGACAGGGAGCCAAGAGACCCAGTACTTC. Encoded protein: CASSFSTGSQETQYF.

This rearrangement joins TRBV11-2 to TRBJ1-2; perhaps TRBD1 as D (6 bases). CDR3 size: 15 residues. V was pared by 0 bases and J by 1 base, with 9 bases between. In germline, CDR1 is SGHAT, CDR2 FQNNGV. The DNA of the CDR3 is TGTGCCAGCAGCTTAGACAGGACAGTTAACTATGGCTACACCTTC. Translating it yields CASSLDRTVNYGYTF.

The rearrangement links TRBV14 to TRBJ1-2, with 9 bases matching TRBD1. This CDR3 is 14 amino acids long. Germline trimming cut 6 bases from V and 5 bases from J; bases unmatched to any gene: 7. Germline V gives CDR1 SGHDN, CDR2 FVKESK. CDR3 bases: TGTGCCAGCAGACCAGTGGGACAGGGATATGGCTACACCTTC. It encodes CASRPVGQGYGYTF.

This clone was counted between two and nine times. The rearrangement joins TRBV7-2 to TRBJ2-1, with 11 bases matching TRBD2. CDR3 length: 18 amino acids. The J segment lost 3 bases and the V segment lost 4 bases, leaving 11 bases of the junction unmatched. Looked up from germline, CDR1 is SGHTA and CDR2 is FQGNSA. The CDR3 region is CASSSAPASGGIYNEQFF. DNA for the CDR3: TGTGCCAGCAGCTCCGCCCCCGCTAGCGGGGGGATCTACAATGAGCAGTTCTTC.

The chain uses TRBV7-8 and TRBJ2-5, with 11 bases matching TRBD1. V shed 0 bases, J shed 1 base, and the junction held 4 bases outside the gene matches. Germline-derived CDR1 and CDR2 are SGHVS and FQNEAQ. The CDR3 totals 17 residues. CDR3 region: CASSLAWDRGSQETQYF. CDR3 DNA sequence: TGTGCCAGCAGCTTAGCGTGGGACAGGGGGAGCCAAGAGACCCAGTACTTC.

CDR3 sequence (DNA): TGTGCCAGCAGTGAAATTTTGAAGCGCTATGGCTACACCTTC. Its translation: CASSEILKRYGYTF. The V gene is TRBV2, the J gene TRBJ1-2; unclear D gene. V lost 2 bases to trimming and J lost 4 bases, with 11 bases between them. Per the germline V gene, CDR1 is SNHLY and CDR2 is FYNNEI. The length of the CDR3 is 14 residues.

This chain links TRBV5-1 with TRBJ2-5, with 8 positions matching TRBD1. J gave up 1 base and V 5 bases, and 1 base lay outside the gene matches. Germline loops: CDR1 SGHRS, CDR2 YFSETQ. This CDR3 is built from 13 residues. This chain's CDR3 is CASRTGGQETQYF. CDR3 coding DNA: TGCGCCAGCAGAACAGGGGGCCAAGAGACCCAGTACTTC. The complete variable domain, with remaining parts taken from reference TRBV5-1 and TRBJ2-5, reads KAGVTQTPRYLIKTRGQQVTLSCSPISGHRSVSWYQQTPGQGLQFLFEYFSETQRNKGNFPGRFSGRQFSNSRSEMNVSTLELGDSALYLCASRTGGQETQYFGPGTRLLVL.

The chain carries TRBV11-2 and TRBJ2-3; 11 bases are shared with TRBD2. CDR3 size: 15 residues. J gave up 1 base and V 4 bases, and 1 base lay outside the gene matches. The V gene's germline CDR1 is SGHAT and CDR2 FQNNGV. The CDR3 spells CASSSLAGGTDTQYF. For the CDR3, the DNA is TGTGCCAGCAGCTCACTAGCGGGAGGCACAGATACGCAGTATTTT.

This clone has only a few counts. This chain joins TRBV29-1 and TRBJ2-1; possibly TRBD2 for D (7 bases). This CDR3 is 14 amino acids long. Germline V gene lookup returns CDR1 SQVTM and CDR2 ANQGSEA. Trimming pared 7 bases from V and 10 bases from J, leaving 23 bases between. The CDR3 sequence: CSAGRGGARGEQFF. The CDR3 DNA is TGCAGCGCTGGGCGTGGGGGGGCGCGCGGAGAGCAGTTCTTC.

This chain uses TRBV28 with TRBJ2-5, with 8 bases lining up with TRBD2. The trim removed 2 bases at V and 5 bases at J, leaving 19 bases unmatched. The germline gives CDR1 MDHEN, CDR2 SYDVKM. The CDR3 sequence is 19 residues long. The CDR3 bases are TGTGCCAGCAGTTTAGCTGGAAGAGCGGGGGCCAGGATAGGGGAGACCCAGTACTTC. Translated, it gives CASSLAGRAGARIGETQYF.

This chain uses TRBV4-1 with TRBJ1-1; D remains unclear. CDR1 and CDR2 from the germline V gene are MGHRA and YSYEKL. CDR3 size: 12 residues. V was clipped by 4 bases and J by 5 bases, with 8 bases between them. The DNA for the CDR3 is TGCGCCAGCAGCCGCCCCGGGACTGAAGCTTTCTTT. It encodes CASSRPGTEAFF.

V and J are TRBV12-3 or TRBV12-4 and TRBJ1-4, with TRBD1 identical over 8 bases. The V segment lost 6 bases and the J segment 5 bases; nucleotides outside the gene matches: 2. The CDR3 extends over 13 amino acids. As DNA, the CDR3 is TGTGCCAGCAGAACAGGGGGGAATGAAAAACTGTTTTTT. Its translation is CASRTGGNEKLFF.

The chain recombines TRBV28 with TRBJ2-2; TRBD2 matches at 12 bases. The CDR3 is 17 residues long. Germline CDR1 MDHEN, CDR2 SYDVKM. V trimming: 0 bases; J trimming: 8 bases; junction bases outside the gene matches: 7. The CDR3, as DNA: TGTGCCAGCAGTTTATGGAGCCTAGCGGGAGGGCCTGGGGAGCTGTTTTTT. It is translated as CASSLWSLAGGPGELFF.

The chain employs TRBV7-2 and TRBJ2-7; 7 bases are shared with TRBD2. Germline CDR1 and CDR2: SGHTA and FQGNSA. V dropped 1 base and J dropped 2; count of bases not matched to a gene: 5. The CDR3 is 15 residues long. As DNA, the CDR3 is TGTGCCAGCAGCTTAGTCTCTAGCGGAACCTACGAGCAGTACTTC. Translation: CASSLVSSGTYEQYF.

This clone was seen just once. This rearrangement joins TRBV4-2 to TRBJ2-1, with 11 bases matching TRBD2. This CDR3 comprises 16 residues. J was trimmed by 9 bases and V by 0 bases; bases with no gene match: 7. The V gene's germline CDR1 is LGHNA and CDR2 YNFKEQ. The chain's CDR3 is CASSQDKLAGDSEQFF. CDR3 in DNA: TGTGCCAGCAGCCAAGATAAACTAGCGGGAGACAGTGAGCAGTTCTTC.

The chain uses TRBV7-2 and TRBJ2-1, with 11 bases lining up with TRBD2. V shed 0 bases and J 7 bases; nucleotides not matched to a gene: 2. Germline lookup yields CDR1 SGHTA and CDR2 FQGNSA. There are 15 residues in the CDR3. DNA of the CDR3: TGTGCCAGCAGCTTAGCTAGCGGGGGGGCAAATGAGCAGTTCTTC. This sequence encodes CASSLASGGANEQFF.

This clone is termed medium-sized. The chain combines TRBV28 with TRBJ1-2; 9 bases match TRBD1. Per the germline V gene, CDR1 is MDHEN and CDR2 is SYDVKM. This CDR3 is built from 14 residues. J lost 6 bases, V lost 5 bases, and 7 bases had no gene match. The CDR3, as DNA: TGTGCCAGCAGTGACCGGGACAGGGTCGATGGCTACACCTTC. Its translation: CASSDRDRVDGYTF.

The chain carries TRBV2 and TRBJ2-1; weak D call: TRBD2 (5 bases). This CDR3 has 15 residues. Germline CDR1 reads SNHLY; CDR2 reads FYNNEI. Trimming pared 4 bases from V and 8 bases from J, leaving 18 bases between. The DNA for the CDR3 is TGTGCCAGCAGTGCTACCCGGGAATGGTGGGATGAGCAGTTCTTC. Translating it yields CASSATREWWDEQFF.

This rearrangement joins TRBV18 to TRBJ1-6; 7 positions agree with TRBD1. With V trimmed by 3 bases and J by 9 bases, 5 bases remained unmatched. The germline V gene encodes CDR1 KGHSH and CDR2 LQKENI. The CDR3 totals 14 residues. The CDR3 spells CASSPQGGSSPLHF. CDR3 DNA: TGTGCCAGCTCACCTCAGGGGGGCAGTTCACCCCTCCACTTT. The full variable domain, completed using reference TRBV18 and TRBJ1-6, is NAGVMQNPRHLVRRRGQEARLRCSPMKGHSHVYWYRQLPEEGLKFMVYLQKENIIDESGMPKERFSAEFPKEGPSILRIQQVVRGDSAAYFCASSPQGGSSPLHFGNGTRLTVT.

This chain uses TRBV11-2 with TRBJ2-7; 7 bases align to TRBD1. The CDR3 is made up of 15 amino acids. Trimming cost V 5 bases and J 3 bases; bases outside gene matches: 10. In germline, CDR1 is SGHAT, CDR2 FQNNGV. CDR3 in amino acids: CASSPMPGQLYEQYF. The CDR3 DNA is TGTGCCAGCAGCCCGATGCCGGGACAGCTCTACGAGCAGTACTTC. Drawing the rest from reference TRBV11-2 and TRBJ2-7, the complete variable domain is EAGVAQSPRYKIIEKRQSVAFWCNPISGHATLYWYQQILGQGPKLLIQFQNNGVVDDSQLPKDRFSAERLKGVDSTLKIQPAKLEDSAVYLCASSPMPGQLYEQYFGPGTRLTVT.

With respect to this clone: Germline is not matched at one junction end, which may reflect a read error. The rearrangement links TRBV5-1 to TRBJ2-3; D perhaps matches TRBD2 (5 bases). CDR1 and CDR2 from the germline V gene are SGHRS and YFSETQ. The CDR3 totals 12 residues. The CDR3 bases are TGCGCCAGCAGCTTGGCCTTGGAGGATCGAGCTTTT. As protein: CASSLALEDRAF.

This chain uses TRBV6-5 with TRBJ1-6; D unresolved. With 0 bases removed from V and 10 bases from J, the gap between germline ends came to 10 bases. CDR3 length: 14 amino acids. From germline, CDR1 is MNHEY and CDR2 SVGAGI. This chain's CDR3 is CASSYSSTASPLHF. The CDR3 nucleotides read TGTGCCAGCAGTTACTCGAGTACAGCCTCACCCCTCCACTTT.

The chain is built from TRBV19 and TRBJ1-1; TRBD1 is a possible D gene (5 bases). The germline V gene encodes CDR1 LNHDA and CDR2 SQIVND (reference sequence). This CDR3 contains 16 residues. Trimming pared 8 bases from V and 1 base from J, leaving 20 bases between. In DNA form, the CDR3 reads TGTGCCAGTGATTCCGTCCGGGACTCCGGGAACACTGAAGCTTTCTTT. Protein: CASDSVRDSGNTEAFF.

The gene calls are TRBV27 and TRBJ2-7, with 10 bases matching TRBD1. CDR1 is MNHEY, CDR2 SMNVEV, per germline (reference sequence). The ends lost 6 bases at V and 8 bases at J; junction bases unmatched: 10. The CDR3 is 14 amino acids. CDR3 region: CASSQLTGGGKQYF. The CDR3 region has the DNA TGTGCCAGCAGCCAACTGACAGGGGGCGGAAAGCAGTACTTC.

This chain joins TRBV18 and TRBJ1-3, with D unclear. The CDR3 contains 14 residues. CDR1 is KGHSH and CDR2 is LQKENI in the germline V gene. The V gene lost 3 bases and the J gene lost 0 bases, with 6 bases spanning the gap. The CDR3 spells CASSPQDSGNTIYF. CDR3 in DNA: TGTGCCAGCTCACCCCAGGACTCTGGAAACACCATATATTTT.

V and J are TRBV5-1 and TRBJ2-4, with D perhaps TRBD2 (5 bases). There are 20 residues in the CDR3. Trimming took 4 bases from V and 2 from J, leaving 28 bases between them. Germline V gene sequence: CDR1 SGHRS, CDR2 YFSETQ. The CDR3 sequence: CASSPREGGLTRSSKNIQYF. The CDR3 nucleotides read TGCGCCAGCAGCCCAAGGGAAGGAGGTCTCACAAGATCCTCCAAAAACATTCAGTACTTC.

The chain has TRBV6-2 or TRBV6-3 and TRBJ1-1; 9 nucleotides align to TRBD1. This CDR3 spans 15 amino acids. CDR1 is MNHEY and CDR2 is SVGEGT in the germline V gene. The V and J ends lost 5 bases and 1 base, in that order; junction bases with no gene match: 5. DNA for the CDR3: TGTGCCAGCAGTCGCGGACAGGGGAGGAACACTGAAGCTTTCTTT. It translates to CASSRGQGRNTEAFF.